This T cell receptor (beta chain) was identified in a study of Graves' ophthalmopathy and Graves' hyperthyroidism. Broader study findings: In blood, most expanded thyroid clonotypes above 0.001 frequency were also detected. From stable hyperthyroidism, ophthalmopathy was separated by a 13-signature model with 85% to 90% sensitivity and around 80% specificity.

Amplification from RNA transcripts yielded the TCR beta CDR3 regions. HTBI primers were employed in first-round RT-PCR, then a second-round multiplex PCR followed. TCRdb re-called the multiplex PCR reads through MiXCR, storing one row per CDR3 protein. The sample records around 470,000 distinct CDR3 sequences, under 15% being singletons. Germline lookup yields CDR1 MNHNS and CDR2 SASEGT. V dropped 4 bases and J dropped 3; count of bases not matched to a gene: 7. This CDR3 spans 15 amino acids. This clonotype was seen at least ten times. Its antigen is unknown. Lactation, pregnancy, uncontrolled infections and other autoimmune diseases were all grounds for excluding patients.

The chain employs TRBV6-1 and TRBJ1-2, with 8 positions matching TRBD1. The sequenced sample was blood. The receptor was derived from a woman between 25 and 40 years old with Graves' ophthalmopathy. The CDR3 protein is CASSAAGGFDYGYTF. For the CDR3, the DNA is TGTGCCAGCAGTGCGGCAGGGGGCTTCGACTATGGCTACACCTTC.